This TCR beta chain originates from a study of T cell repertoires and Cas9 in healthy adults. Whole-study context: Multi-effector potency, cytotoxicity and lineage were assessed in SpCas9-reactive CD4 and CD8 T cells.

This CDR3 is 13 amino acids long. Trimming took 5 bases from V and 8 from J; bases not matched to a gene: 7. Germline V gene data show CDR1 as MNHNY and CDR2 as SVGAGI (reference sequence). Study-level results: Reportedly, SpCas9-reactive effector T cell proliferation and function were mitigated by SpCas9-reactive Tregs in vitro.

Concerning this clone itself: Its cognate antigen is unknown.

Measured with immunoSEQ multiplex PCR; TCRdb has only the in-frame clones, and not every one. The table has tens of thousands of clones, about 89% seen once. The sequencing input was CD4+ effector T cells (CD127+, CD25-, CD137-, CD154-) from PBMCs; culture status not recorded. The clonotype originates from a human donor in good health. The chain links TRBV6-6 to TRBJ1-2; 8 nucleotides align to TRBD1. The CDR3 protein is CASSLQGAQGYTF. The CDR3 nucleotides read TGTGCCAGCAGTCTCCAGGGGGCGCAGGGCTACACCTTC.